The 24 T cell receptor beta chains given below trace back to one sample, sequenced in a study of neurological immune-mediated disorders. TCRdb re-called the 5' RACE reads through MiXCR, storing one row per CDR3 protein. Of 25,000 to 30,000 distinct CDR3 sequences detected, 3.3% appear once; the ten largest clones hold 6% to 8%. The sample was PBMCs. These receptors all stem from a woman younger than 45 with multiple sclerosis.

The rearrangement links TRBV29-1 to TRBJ2-1; D is unclear. The CDR3 is 13 residues long. CDR1 and CDR2 (germline): SQVTM, ANQGSEA. Trimming stripped 1 base from V and 9 bases from J, with 13 bases between. CDR3 in amino acids: CSVEADMPTEQFF. The CDR3 DNA is TGCAGCGTTGAAGCCGACATGCCTACTGAGCAGTTCTTC.

This clonotype was observed many times. The V and J genes are TRBV4-2 and TRBJ1-4; TRBD1 is a possible D gene (5 bases). CDR3 length: 14 amino acids. Germline V gives CDR1 LGHNA, CDR2 YNFKEQ. Trimming stripped 6 bases from V and 8 bases from J, with 16 bases between. The CDR3: CASSAAAGFEKLFF. For the CDR3, the DNA is TGTGCCAGCAGTGCCGCGGCAGGGTTCGAAAAACTGTTTTTT.

In its sample, this clonotype was seen many times. The chain uses TRBV10-2 and TRBJ2-1, with D perhaps matching TRBD1 (6 bases). Trimming left V 2 bases short and J 7 bases short, with 12 bases between. Germline CDR1 reads WSHSY; CDR2 reads SAAADI. The CDR3 spans 14 residues. DNA for the CDR3: TGCGCCAGCAGTGAGCGACAGGCTAAGAATGAGCAGTTCTTC. Protein product: CASSERQAKNEQFF.

Ten or more counts support this clonotype. CDR3 sequence (DNA): TGCGCCAGCAGCTTGGTTCCAGCGGGGGAGCAGTTCTTC. It translates to CASSLVPAGEQFF. The genes are TRBV5-1 and TRBJ2-1; 7 bases line up with TRBD2. With V trimmed by 0 bases and J by 10 bases, 4 bases remained unmatched. Germline assignment: CDR1 SGHRS and CDR2 YFSETQ. There are 13 residues in the CDR3.

This clonotype showed up many times. The V gene is TRBV7-6, the J gene TRBJ2-1; 12 bases agree with TRBD2. The CDR3 is made up of 21 amino acids. CDR1 SGHVS and CDR2 FNYEAQ come from the germline V gene. The J segment lost 1 base and the V segment lost 1 base, leaving 14 bases of the junction unmatched. Here the CDR3 DNA reads TGTGCCAGCAGCTTAGTCTTATGGACTAGCGGGGCGCCAGGATCCTACAATGAGCAGTTCTTC. It codes for CASSLVLWTSGAPGSYNEQFF.

The sample holds many counts of this clonotype. The J gene is TRBJ2-7, the V gene TRBV7-2, with 7 bases aligning to TRBD2. The CDR3 sequence is 16 residues long. After removal of 0 bases from V and 1 base from J, the junction contained 6 bases not matched to a gene. Germline V lookup: CDR1 SGHTA, CDR2 FQGNSA. The CDR3 DNA sequence: TGTGCCAGCAGCTTAGCCCCAGCGGGAAGATCCTACGAGCAGTACTTC. Its protein product is CASSLAPAGRSYEQYF.

This clonotype has ten or more counts. The chain combines TRBV29-1 with TRBJ2-6; unclear D gene. Germline CDR1 SQVTM, CDR2 ANQGSEA. CDR3 length equals 14 residues. The V and J ends lost 6 bases and 0 bases respectively, with 9 bases between them. The CDR3 here is CSVSQSSGANVLTF. Here the CDR3 DNA reads TGCAGCGTGAGTCAGAGCTCTGGGGCCAACGTCCTGACTTTC.

V is TRBV5-1 and J is TRBJ2-1, with 8 bases aligning to TRBD2. With 1 base clipped from V and 13 bases from J, the junction kept 1 base outside the gene matches. There are 11 residues in the CDR3. Germline loops: CDR1 SGHRS, CDR2 YFSETQ. Written as DNA, the CDR3 is TGCGCCAGCAGCTTGACTAGCGGTCAGTTCTTC. Its translation is CASSLTSGQFF.

This clonotype was recorded many times. This sequence joins TRBV6-5 and TRBJ1-6, with D hard to call. Germline CDR1 MNHEY, CDR2 SVGAGI. V lost 4 bases and J 4 bases, leaving 8 bases between the germline ends. The CDR3 sequence is 14 residues long. The CDR3 region has the DNA TGTGCCAGCAGTTTGGGTGGGTATAATTCACCCCTCCACTTT. Translating it yields CASSLGGYNSPLHF.

This clonotype was found many times. This chain connects TRBV5-1 to TRBJ2-3; D call uncertain. Germline V gene sequence: CDR1 SGHRS, CDR2 YFSETQ. Trimming cost V 3 bases and J 6 bases, with 11 bases left between them. CDR3 size: 13 residues. Written as DNA, the CDR3 is TGCGCCAGCAGCTCGGACCCTGTCGATACGCAGTATTTT. This sequence encodes CASSSDPVDTQYF.

This clonotype was observed at least ten times. The rearrangement links TRBV4-2 to TRBJ1-3; no definite D call. From germline, CDR1 is LGHNA and CDR2 YNFKEQ. This CDR3 contains 15 residues. Trimming stripped 0 bases from V and 7 bases from J, with 13 bases between. DNA for the CDR3: TGTGCCAGCAGCCAAGAAAGGGCACCGGGTAACACCATATATTTT. Amino acids: CASSQERAPGNTIYF.

There are many counts of this clonotype. This chain uses TRBV6-6 with TRBJ2-3; the D is unclear. Trimming removed 7 bases from V and 7 bases from J, with 12 bases in between. There are 12 residues in the CDR3. Per the germline V gene, CDR1 is MNHNY and CDR2 is SVGAGI (reference sequence). The CDR3 DNA sequence: TGTGCCAGCATGGGTGGCCAAAATACGCAGTATTTT. This codes for CASMGGQNTQYF.

This chain links TRBV7-8 with TRBJ2-4, with D maybe TRBD2 (5 bases). V was clipped by 5 bases and J by 8 bases, with 22 bases between them. Germline-derived CDR1 and CDR2 are SGHVS and FQNEAQ. The CDR3 has 16 residues. This chain's CDR3 is CASSQTGRAQSYIQYF. The CDR3 DNA reads as TGTGCCAGCAGCCAGACCGGGCGGGCCCAGTCGTACATTCAGTACTTC.

This clonotype was seen at least ten times. Mismatch with germline at one junction end may stem from a read error. The V gene is TRBV20-1, the J gene TRBJ1-6; TRBD1 matches at 7 bases. Germline V CDR1 and CDR2: DFQATT, SNEGSKA (reference sequence). The CDR3 totals 13 residues. The CDR3 DNA reads TGCAGTGCTAGGGGACAGCTGAATTCACCCCTCAACTTT. This translates into CSARGQLNSPLNF.

In its sample, this clonotype was seen many times. CDR3 in amino acids: CATSRVRSGRWVIDTQYF. For the CDR3, the DNA is TGTGCCACCAGCAGAGTTCGCAGCGGGAGATGGGTTATAGATACGCAGTATTTT. The J gene is TRBJ2-3, the V gene TRBV15, with 8 nucleotides matching TRBD2. The CDR3 is 18 residues long. The germline V gene has CDR1 LNHNV and CDR2 YYDKDF (reference sequence). The V segment lost 1 base and the J segment 5 bases; nucleotides outside the gene matches: 14.

This clonotype was counted ten times or more. This chain uses TRBV20-1 with TRBJ2-7; D is undetermined. The germline V and J ends were trimmed by 1 base and 6 bases, with 7 bases remaining between them. CDR1 and CDR2 (germline): DFQATT, SNEGSKA (reference sequence). The CDR3 spans 11 residues. CDR3 in DNA: TGCAGTGCTAGAGGTCGGAGCGAGCAGTACTTC. Translated: CSARGRSEQYF.

The sample holds many counts of this clonotype. The gene calls are TRBV5-1 and TRBJ2-5, with 13 bases matching TRBD2. Germline V gene data show CDR1 as SGHRS and CDR2 as YFSETQ. Losses at the gene ends were 2 bases for V and 6 bases for J; bases not matched to a gene: 7. The length of the CDR3 is 16 residues. The CDR3 reads CASSLKTSGGIKTQYF. The CDR3 bases are TGCGCCAGCAGCTTAAAGACTAGCGGGGGGATTAAGACCCAGTACTTC.

This clonotype was counted at least ten times. The chain links TRBV19 to TRBJ2-1, with D perhaps assigned TRBD1 or TRBD2 (5 bases each). V was shortened by 6 bases and J by 1 base, with 10 bases between the two germline ends. CDR1 is LNHDA, CDR2 SQIVND, per germline (reference sequence). The CDR3 sequence is 14 residues long. CDR3 amino acids: CASRRGGSYNEQFF. The CDR3 DNA reads TGTGCCAGTAGGAGGGGCGGGTCCTACAATGAGCAGTTCTTC.

With respect to this clonotype: A read error may be the cause here, since a much bigger clone is one base away. The chain recombines TRBV20-1 with TRBJ2-7; D remains unclear. This CDR3 is built from 12 residues. From germline, CDR1 is DFQATT and CDR2 SNEGSKA (reference sequence). Trimming took off 4 bases at V and 3 bases at J, with 10 bases between the two ends. The CDR3: CSATGKVYEQYF. CDR3 coding DNA: TGCAGTGCTACCGGAAAGGTCTACGAGCAGTACTTC.

This clonotype was observed many times. A much larger clone differs by one base, so this may be a read error. This CDR3 reads CATLKGSYGYTF. The CDR3 DNA is TGTGCCACGCTCAAGGGATCTTATGGCTACACCTTC. The chain links TRBV12-3 or TRBV12-4 to TRBJ1-2; no clear D. Deletions cut 10 bases from V and 5 bases from J, with 14 bases between. CDR3 length: 12 residues.

The chain recombines TRBV10-3 with TRBJ1-5; D is undetermined. V was shortened by 0 bases and J by 7 bases, with 10 bases between the two germline ends. The CDR3 extends over 14 amino acids. The germline V gene has CDR1 ENHRY and CDR2 SYGVKD. As DNA, the CDR3 is TGTGCCATCAGTGAGTCGGGCTCCTCCCAGCCCCAGCATTTT. As protein: CAISESGSSQPQHF.

This clonotype was observed at least ten times. V usage is TRBV27 and J usage is TRBJ2-1, with D possibly TRBD2 on 5 matching bases. The germline V gene has CDR1 MNHEY and CDR2 SMNVEV (reference sequence). CDR3 length: 14 amino acids. V lost 4 bases and J lost 5, with 12 bases in between. CDR3 nucleotide sequence: TGTGCCAGCAGTTCTCATGGACTCCACAATGAGCAGTTCTTC. Translated: CASSSHGLHNEQFF.

This clonotype has ten or more counts. The chain recombines TRBV5-5 with TRBJ2-1; D is possibly TRBD2 (5 bases). CDR3 length equals 15 residues. Germline V gene data show CDR1 as SGHKS and CDR2 as YYEKEE (reference sequence). Between the trimmed V and J ends, which lost 4 bases and 0 bases, there was a span of 11 bases. CDR3 in DNA: TGTGCCAGCAGCCCGACGGGGAGCTCCTACAATGAGCAGTTCTTC. Protein sequence: CASSPTGSSYNEQFF.

This clonotype has more than one count but fewer than ten. The V gene is TRBV7-9, the J gene TRBJ1-3; D unresolved. Germline loops: CDR1 SEHNR, CDR2 FQNEAQ (reference sequence). V was pared by 0 bases and J by 3 bases, with 9 bases between. This CDR3 contains 15 residues. The CDR3: CASSLAAGYGNTIYF. The CDR3 DNA sequence: TGTGCCAGCAGCTTAGCGGCCGGGTATGGAAACACCATATATTTT.